This TCR beta chain was obtained from a study of Ad26.COV2.S vaccination and SARS-CoV-2 variants. Turning to the study itself: Intramuscular Ad26.COV2.S doses were given once or twice, 56 days apart.

Per germline, CDR1 MDHEN and CDR2 SYDVKM. The length of the CDR3 is 11 residues. The data were produced by immunoSEQ multiplex PCR, yet TCRdb's version contains in-frame clones alone and is incomplete. The table includes some 370,000 clones, 83% detected once. The sample's treatment: some 20 received Ad26.COV2.S at low or high dose, single or two shots; roughly five received placebo; per-sample allocation not given. Sampling was done on day 63 after the first vaccine or placebo injection. Comments on this clone: The junction differs from germline at one of its ends, possibly a read error.

The TCR comes from a person aged 18 to 65 who received the Ad26.COV2.S COVID-19 vaccine or a placebo. The specimen comprised peripheral blood, sampled in a trial of Ad26.COV2.S vaccine versus placebo. The rearrangement links TRBV28 to TRBJ1-1; a weak D match, TRBD1 (5 bases). DNA of the CDR3: TGTGCCAGCAGTTCCGGGACGGGAATAATCTTT. This encodes CASSSGTGIIF.